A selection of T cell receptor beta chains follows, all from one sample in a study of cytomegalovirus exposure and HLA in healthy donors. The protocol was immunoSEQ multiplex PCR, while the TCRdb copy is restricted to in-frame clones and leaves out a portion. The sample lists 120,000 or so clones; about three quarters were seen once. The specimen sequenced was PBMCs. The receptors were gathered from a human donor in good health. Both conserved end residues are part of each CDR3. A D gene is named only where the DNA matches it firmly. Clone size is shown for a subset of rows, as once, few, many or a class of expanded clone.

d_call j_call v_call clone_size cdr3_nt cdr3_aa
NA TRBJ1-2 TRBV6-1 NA TGTGCCAGCAGTCCCCGCATGAGTTATGGCTACACCTTC CASSPRMSYGYTF
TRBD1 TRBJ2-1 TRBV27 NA TGTGCCAGCAGTGGGACAGGGCTCAATGAGCAGTTCTTC CASSGTGLNEQFF
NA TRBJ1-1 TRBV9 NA TGTGCCAGCAGCGCCACAGGGTTGCCTATGAACACTGAAGCTTTCTTT CASSATGLPMNTEAFF
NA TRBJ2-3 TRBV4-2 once TGTGCCAGCAGCCAAGATCGCGCGGGGGCTACAGATACGCAGTATTTT CASSQDRAGATDTQYF
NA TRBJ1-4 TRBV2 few TGTGCCAGCAGTGAGTCTGTTCAGGGAAAACTGTTTTTT CASSESVQGKLFF
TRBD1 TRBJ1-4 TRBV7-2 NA TGTGCCAGCAGCCTGGACCCCGGGACAGCTAATGAAAAACTGTTTTTT CASSLDPGTANEKLFF
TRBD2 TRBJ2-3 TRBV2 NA TGTGCCAGCAGTGAATATGGGACTAGCGGCGGTCACACAGATACGCAGTATTTT CASSEYGTSGGHTDTQYF
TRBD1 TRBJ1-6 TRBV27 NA TGTGCCAGCAGCCGGATGGGGACAGGCTCCTATAATTCACCCCTCCACTTT CASSRMGTGSYNSPLHF
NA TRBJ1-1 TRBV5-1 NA TGCGCCAGCAGCTTGGGTCACTTGAACACTGAAGCTTTCTTT CASSLGHLNTEAFF
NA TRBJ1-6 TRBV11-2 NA TGTGCCAGCAGCTTATTGGCGGTGCCCCGATATTCACCCCTCCACTTT CASSLLAVPRYSPLHF
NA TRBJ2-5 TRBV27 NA TGTGCCAGCAGTCTCGACACTGGAGAGACCCAGTACTTC CASSLDTGETQYF
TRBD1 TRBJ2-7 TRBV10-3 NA TGTGCCACGGGACAGGGGGCGGACGAGCAGTACTTC CATGQGADEQYF
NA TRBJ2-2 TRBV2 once TGTGCCAGCAGTGAATTATCGGGGGTCGGGGAGCTGTTTTTT CASSELSGVGELFF
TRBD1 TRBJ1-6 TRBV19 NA TGTGCCAGTAGTATATGGGGACAGGGTGATGCTAATTCACCCCTCCACTTT CASSIWGQGDANSPLHF
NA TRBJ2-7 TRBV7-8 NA TGTGCCAGCAGCTTAGGACAAAGTACCTACTACGAGCAGTACTTC CASSLGQSTYYEQYF
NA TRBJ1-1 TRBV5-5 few TGTGCCAGCAGCGATGAAGGGGTAGGGGCTTTCTTT CASSDEGVGAFF
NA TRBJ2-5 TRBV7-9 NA TGTGCCAGCAGCTTATTCCTCGGAGAAGAGACCCAGTACTTC CASSLFLGEETQYF
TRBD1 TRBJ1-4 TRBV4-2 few TGTGCCAGCAGCCATATAGGACGGTCGGGAGACAGGGGGCAGGTTGGGGAAAAACTGTTTTTT CASSHIGRSGDRGQVGEKLFF
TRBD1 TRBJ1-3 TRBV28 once TGTGCCAGCAGTTTAGCAGGGGGCCCTAGCTCTGGAAACACCATATATTTT CASSLAGGPSSGNTIYF
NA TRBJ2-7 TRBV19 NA TGTGCCAGTAGTATAGAGCCCTTGAGATCGGAGCAGTACTTC CASSIEPLRSEQYF
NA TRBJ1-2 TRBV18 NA TGTGCCAGCTCGCGACCGGAGACGGGATATGGCTACACCTTC CASSRPETGYGYTF
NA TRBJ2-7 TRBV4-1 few TGCGCCAGCCGGGGGTACTACGAGCAGTACTTC CASRGYYEQYF
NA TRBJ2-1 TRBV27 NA TGTGCCAGCAGTCCATCGCTTGGGGCGTACAATGAGCAGTTCTTC CASSPSLGAYNEQFF
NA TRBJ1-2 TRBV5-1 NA TGCGCCAGCAGCTTGGGACAGTCTGACTCTTCGGGTGGCTACACCTTC CASSLGQSDSSGGYTF
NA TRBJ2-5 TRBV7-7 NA TGTGCTAGCAGCTTCGGGATCCAAGAGACCCAGTACTTC CASSFGIQETQYF
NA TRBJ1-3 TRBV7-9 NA TGTGCCAGCAGCTCCGGACTGTACACCATATATTTT CASSSGLYTIYF
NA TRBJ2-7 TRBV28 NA TGTGCCAGCAGTTTTGACAGGCGTTACGAGCAGTACTTC CASSFDRRYEQYF
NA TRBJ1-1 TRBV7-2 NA TGTGCCAGCTCATACCGGCCATTAGAGGCTGAAGCTTTCTTT CASSYRPLEAEAFF
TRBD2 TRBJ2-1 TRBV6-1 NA TGTGCCAGCAGTGAAGCGACTAGCGGGGGCTATGAGCAGTTCTTC CASSEATSGGYEQFF
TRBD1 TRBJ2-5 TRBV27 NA TGTGCCAGCAGTGGACAGGCCGCGCAAGAGACCCAGTACTTC CASSGQAAQETQYF
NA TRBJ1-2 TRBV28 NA TGTGCCATCAGACCTGAACGGAGGGGCTACACCTTC CAIRPERRGYTF
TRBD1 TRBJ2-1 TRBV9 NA TGTGCCAGCAGGGGACAGGGGGCCAATGAGCAGTTCTTC CASRGQGANEQFF
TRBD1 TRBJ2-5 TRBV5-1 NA TGCGCCAGCATGAAGACAGGGGGCTCGGAGACCCAGTACTTC CASMKTGGSETQYF
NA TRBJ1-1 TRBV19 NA TGTGCCAGTCGGTTCGGGCAGGGGATCGCGAACACTGAAGCTTTCTTT CASRFGQGIANTEAFF
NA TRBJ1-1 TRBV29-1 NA TGCAGCGTTGAATCCAGTCTCTGGGAGGGGACTGAAGCTTTCTTT CSVESSLWEGTEAFF
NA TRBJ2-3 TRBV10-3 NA TGTGCCGTAACACCCGCTAGCACAGATACGCAGTATTTT CAVTPASTDTQYF
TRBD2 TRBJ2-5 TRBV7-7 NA TGTGCTAGCAGGCCCGGGGGTAGCGGGTGGGAGACCCAGTACTTC CASRPGGSGWETQYF
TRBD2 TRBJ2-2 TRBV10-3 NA TGTGCCATCAGTCCACTAGCGGGGGGCCAACCTTTCAGCGGGGAGCTGTTTTTT CAISPLAGGQPFSGELFF
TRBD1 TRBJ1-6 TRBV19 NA TGTGCCAGTAGTACGGGGACAGGGGTTGATGCTGGGAATTCACCCCTCCACTTT CASSTGTGVDAGNSPLHF
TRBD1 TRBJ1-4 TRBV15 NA TGTGCCACCAGCAGAGAGGGACAGGGGAATGAAAAACTGTTTTTT CATSREGQGNEKLFF
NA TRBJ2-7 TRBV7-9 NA TGTGCCAGCAGCTTAACGGGGAGCTCCTACGAGCAGTACTTC CASSLTGSSYEQYF
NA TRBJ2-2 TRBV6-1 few TGTGCCAGCAGTGAAGTGGTGGGGCGCAGCACCGGGGAGCTGTTTTTT CASSEVVGRSTGELFF
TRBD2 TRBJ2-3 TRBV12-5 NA TGTGCTAGTGGTTTGGGCGCGGCGGGGGTCACAGATACGCAGTATTTT CASGLGAAGVTDTQYF
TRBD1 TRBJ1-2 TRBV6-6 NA TGTGCCAGTAGACAGGGGCTCCTCTACACCTTC CASRQGLLYTF
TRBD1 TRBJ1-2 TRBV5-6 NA TGTGCCAGCAGTAGGACAGGGAGCTATGGCTACACCTTC CASSRTGSYGYTF